Below, 21 T cell receptor beta chains from the same sample are listed, as sequenced in a study of blood T cell repertoires in COVID-19. Data came from immunoSEQ multiplex PCR; TCRdb stores just in-frame clones and leaves some out. The profile shows 200,000 to 300,000 clones, 85% of them singletons. The sequenced sample was peripheral blood. The receptors originated from an older woman with active or convalescent COVID-19.

The chain uses TRBV28 and TRBJ1-2; 9 bases line up with TRBD1. CDR1 is MDHEN, CDR2 SYDVKM, per germline. This CDR3 contains 15 residues. Losses at the gene ends were 5 bases for V and 4 bases for J; bases not matched to a gene: 8. The CDR3 sequence: CASSLGQGRIYGYTF. In nucleotides, the CDR3 is TGTGCCAGCAGTCTGGGACAGGGTAGGATCTATGGCTACACCTTC.

CDR3 DNA sequence: TGTGCCAGCAGCCCCGGGACAGGGATCTACGAGCAGTACTTC. Translation gives CASSPGTGIYEQYF. This chain links TRBV11-3 with TRBJ2-7, with 9 positions matching TRBD1. The CDR3 has 14 amino acids. Trimming took 5 bases from V and 3 from J; bases not matched to a gene: 5. Germline lookup yields CDR1 SGHNT and CDR2 YENEEA.

V usage is TRBV6-5 and J usage is TRBJ2-7; tentatively, D is TRBD1 (6 bases). This CDR3 comprises 15 residues. Germline V CDR1 and CDR2: MNHEY, SVGAGI. V shed 5 bases and J shed 0 bases, with 14 bases lying between them. CDR3 sequence reads: CASSTEQGSSYEQYF. CDR3 in DNA: TGTGCCAGCAGTACAGAACAGGGTTCCTCCTACGAGCAGTACTTC.

This clone was seen more than once but under ten times. The chain couples TRBV5-4 to TRBJ1-2, with a weak D call TRBD1 (5 bases). V lost 4 bases and J lost 3, with 13 bases in between. This CDR3 spans 14 amino acids. The germline CDR1 and CDR2 sequences are SGHNT and YYREEE (reference sequence). The CDR3 nucleotides read TGTGCCAGCAGCGGGGTGGGGCGATACTATGGCTACACCTTC. Protein sequence: CASSGVGRYYGYTF.

The genes are TRBV20-1 and TRBJ2-3; D is possibly TRBD1 (6 bases). This CDR3 spans 11 amino acids. CDR1 and CDR2 from the germline V gene are DFQATT and SNEGSKA (reference sequence). The CDR3 DNA is TGCAGCAACAGGGTTACAGATACGCAGTATTTT. Protein sequence: CSNRVTDTQYF.

The gene calls are TRBV6-1 and TRBJ1-6; D possibly corresponds to TRBD1 (5 bases). V was pared by 3 bases and J by 10 bases, with 13 bases between. The germline gives CDR1 MNHNS, CDR2 SASEGT. This CDR3 has 14 residues. For the CDR3, the DNA is TGTGCCAGCAGTGATGGGGCAGGAGAATCACCCCTCCACTTT. Encoded protein: CASSDGAGESPLHF.

With respect to this clone: The same CDR3 arises from other DNA sequences in this sample as well. V and J are TRBV5-1 and TRBJ2-1; possible D gene TRBD1, 6 bases. The V gene lost 0 bases and the J gene lost 3 bases, with 13 bases spanning the gap. Germline CDR1 and CDR2: SGHRS and YFSETQ. The CDR3 contains 16 residues. The CDR3 nucleotides read TGCGCCAGCAGCTTGGAAAGAGGGGGATACTACAATGAGCAGTTCTTC. Translated: CASSLERGGYYNEQFF. Drawing the rest from reference TRBV5-1 and TRBJ2-1, the complete variable domain is KAGVTQTPRYLIKTRGQQVTLSCSPISGHRSVSWYQQTPGQGLQFLFEYFSETQRNKGNFPGRFSGRQFSNSRSEMNVSTLELGDSALYLCASSLERGGYYNEQFFGPGTRLTVL.

The chain has TRBV4-1 and TRBJ1-2; D possibly corresponds to TRBD1 (5 bases). The CDR3 consists of 15 residues. Looked up from germline, CDR1 is MGHRA and CDR2 is YSYEKL. Trimming stripped 8 bases from V and 1 base from J, with 17 bases between. In nucleotides, the CDR3 is TGCGCCAGCGGATCAGACAGACCTAATAACTATGGCTACACCTTC. It translates to CASGSDRPNNYGYTF.

V gene TRBV5-4 combines with J gene TRBJ2-7; maybe TRBD2 (6 bases). Germline values: CDR1 SGHNT, CDR2 YYREEE (reference sequence). V was clipped by 1 base and J by 2 bases, with 13 bases between them. The CDR3 runs to 15 residues. The CDR3 loop is CASSLTRDGAYEQYF. The CDR3, as DNA: TGTGCCAGCAGCTTGACGCGGGACGGGGCCTACGAGCAGTACTTC.

The CDR3 coding sequence is TGTGCCAGCAGCCAAGATTTGCAGGGTACCCAAATAGACTATGGCTACACCTTC. It is translated as CASSQDLQGTQIDYGYTF. The J gene is TRBJ1-2, the V gene TRBV4-2; maybe TRBD1 (5 bases). The CDR3 loop spans 18 amino acids. Trimming shortened V by 0 bases and J by 3 bases, and 20 bases separated the two germline ends. The germline V gene has CDR1 LGHNA and CDR2 YNFKEQ.

The genes are TRBV5-1 and TRBJ2-3; TRBD2 matches at 14 bases. Losses at the gene ends were 4 bases for V and 4 bases for J; bases not matched to a gene: 5. Germline V gene lookup returns CDR1 SGHRS and CDR2 YFSETQ. CDR3 length equals 16 residues. CDR3 DNA: TGCGCCAGCAGCATTAAGGGACTAGCGGGAGCAGATACGCAGTATTTT. This gives the protein CASSIKGLAGADTQYF.

The genes are TRBV10-3 and TRBJ2-5; a possible D gene is TRBD2 (5 bases). Per germline, CDR1 ENHRY and CDR2 SYGVKD. Trimming pared 5 bases from V and 3 bases from J, leaving 10 bases between. CDR3 length: 13 amino acids. The CDR3 region is CAISPLGEETQYF. DNA of the CDR3: TGTGCCATCAGTCCCTTGGGAGAAGAGACCCAGTACTTC.

The rearrangement uses TRBV9 and TRBJ2-3; 7 positions match TRBD2. This CDR3 is built from 15 residues. V shed 3 bases and J 0 bases; nucleotides not matched to a gene: 4. The germline CDR1 and CDR2 sequences are SGDLS and YYNGEE. CDR3 sequence (DNA): TGTGCCAGCAGCGCGCTAGCGGCGAGCACAGATACGCAGTATTTT. It codes for CASSALAASTDTQYF.

The J gene is TRBJ2-2, the V gene TRBV19; 8 nucleotides align to TRBD1. V dropped 8 bases and J dropped 0; count of bases not matched to a gene: 2. Germline V gives CDR1 LNHDA, CDR2 SQIVND (reference sequence). This CDR3 comprises 14 residues. The chain's CDR3 is CASQDRANTGELFF. The CDR3 DNA reads as TGTGCCAGTCAGGACAGGGCGAACACCGGGGAGCTGTTTTTT.

The chain couples TRBV5-1 to TRBJ2-2; 11 positions agree with TRBD1. The V gene end was trimmed by 2 bases and the J gene end by 3 bases; junction bases not matched to a gene: 3. The CDR3 has 16 residues. Germline CDR1 SGHRS, CDR2 YFSETQ. For the CDR3, the DNA is TGCGCCAGCAGCTTCCGGACAGGGGGCCACACCGGGGAGCTGTTTTTT. Translation gives CASSFRTGGHTGELFF. Drawing the rest from reference TRBV5-1 and TRBJ2-2, the complete variable domain is KAGVTQTPRYLIKTRGQQVTLSCSPISGHRSVSWYQQTPGQGLQFLFEYFSETQRNKGNFPGRFSGRQFSNSRSEMNVSTLELGDSALYLCASSFRTGGHTGELFFGEGSRLTVL.

This sequence joins TRBV10-3 and TRBJ1-1; D may be TRBD1 (5 bases). Deletions cut 8 bases from V and 3 bases from J, with 19 bases between. Germline V CDR1 and CDR2: ENHRY, SYGVKD. The CDR3 loop spans 15 amino acids. The DNA for the CDR3 is TGTGCCATCGGGGGGTCGACAGCGAGGGACACTGAAGCTTTCTTT. Translated: CAIGGSTARDTEAFF.

This chain joins TRBV15 and TRBJ1-5, with a weak D call TRBD1 (5 bases). V was trimmed by 5 bases and J by 3 bases, leaving 11 bases between them. CDR1 is LNHNV and CDR2 is YYDKDF in the germline V gene (reference sequence). The CDR3 runs to 14 residues. The CDR3 bases are TGTGCCACCAGCGTTTGGGGGGACAATCAGCCCCAGCATTTT. Translation gives CATSVWGDNQPQHF. The full variable domain, in which reference TRBV15 and TRBJ1-5 provide the parts outside the CDR3, is DAMVIQNPRYQVTQFGKPVTLSCSQTLNHNVMYWYQQKSSQAPKLLFHYYDKDFNNEADTPDNFQSRRPNTSFCFLDIRSPGLGDTAMYLCATSVWGDNQPQHFGDGTRLSIL.

V usage is TRBV4-1 and J usage is TRBJ1-3; D is uncertain. Per germline, CDR1 MGHRA and CDR2 YSYEKL. The CDR3 spans 12 residues. Trimming removed 3 bases from V and 4 bases from J, with 4 bases in between. The CDR3 spells CASSQGGNTIYF. Here the CDR3 DNA reads TGCGCCAGCAGCCAGGGCGGAAACACCATATATTTT.

The chain joins TRBV19 to TRBJ1-4; 7 bases are a match to TRBD1. The CDR3 length is 16 residues. Germline CDR1 and CDR2: LNHDA and SQIVND (reference sequence). The ends lost 6 bases at V and 3 bases at J; junction bases unmatched: 10. Here the CDR3 reads CASRTGRQGANEKLFF. In DNA form, the CDR3 reads TGTGCCAGTAGGACCGGACGACAGGGAGCTAATGAAAAACTGTTTTTT.

The chain uses TRBV10-3 and TRBJ2-1, with 10 bases identical to TRBD1. Germline CDR1 reads ENHRY; CDR2 reads SYGVKD. The trim removed 8 bases at V and 7 bases at J, leaving 14 bases unmatched. The CDR3 loop spans 16 amino acids. The CDR3 loop is CAIGNFRDRGKNEQFF. CDR3 DNA: TGTGCCATCGGAAATTTCCGGGACAGGGGTAAGAATGAGCAGTTCTTC.

J is TRBJ2-7 and V is TRBV28; TRBD1 matches at 9 bases. After removal of 5 bases from V and 1 base from J, the junction contained 9 bases not matched to a gene. The CDR3 contains 16 residues. The germline V gene encodes CDR1 MDHEN and CDR2 SYDVKM. The CDR3 loop reads CASSPRDRDASYEQYV. The DNA of the CDR3 is TGTGCCAGCAGTCCCCGGGACAGGGATGCGTCCTACGAGCAGTACGTC.